This TCR beta chain was identified in a study of glioma-infiltrating T cells after dendritic cell vaccination. Study as a whole: Monocyte-derived dendritic cells, cultured seven days with IL-4 and GM-CSF, were pulsed with autologous tumor lysate. The study, taken as a whole, reports: Survival was not directly related to TCR clonality in these patients.

The V gene lost 9 bases and the J gene lost 0 bases, with 16 bases spanning the gap. CDR3 length: 14 residues. Per germline, CDR1 SGHKS and CDR2 YYEKEE (reference sequence). Primers: 60 V beta forward and 13 J beta reverse. Profiled with immunoSEQ multiplex PCR; TCRdb holds only in-frame clones, not every one. In the table there are roughly 96,000 clones, around three quarters of which are singletons. Selection required adequate fresh-frozen tumor tissue plus more than two years' survival data. Comments on this clone: The target antigen is unknown.

The sequences come from blood, collected before dendritic cell vaccination. This sequence originates from a human donor with glioblastoma. V gene TRBV5-5 combines with J gene TRBJ2-7, with TRBD1 as a possible D gene (5 bases). The CDR3 DNA reads as TGTGCCACCAAAGGGGCAGACATCTCCTACGAGCAGTACTTC. Protein product: CATKGADISYEQYF.